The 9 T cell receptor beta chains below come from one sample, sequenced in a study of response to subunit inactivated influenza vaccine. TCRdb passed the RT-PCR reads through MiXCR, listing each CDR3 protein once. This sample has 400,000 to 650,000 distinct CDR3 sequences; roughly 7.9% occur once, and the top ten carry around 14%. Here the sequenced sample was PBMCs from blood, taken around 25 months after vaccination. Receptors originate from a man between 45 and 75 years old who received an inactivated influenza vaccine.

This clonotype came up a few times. The DNA of the CDR3 is TGTGCCAGCAGTGAAGTGGCAGGACCACCTTACGAGCAGTACTTC. Its translation is CASSEVAGPPYEQYF. The chain has TRBV2 and TRBJ2-7, with D unresolved. V was clipped by 1 base and J by 4 bases, with 14 bases between them. CDR1 is SNHLY, CDR2 FYNNEI, per germline. The CDR3 is 15 residues long.

The CDR3 here is CASSRFGQRGDEQFF. The CDR3, as DNA: TGTGCCAGCAGCCGTTTTGGCCAAAGGGGGGATGAGCAGTTCTTC. This chain joins TRBV7-9 and TRBJ2-1; D might be TRBD1 or TRBD2, each matching 6 bases. This CDR3 spans 15 amino acids. Germline assignment: CDR1 SEHNR and CDR2 FQNEAQ (reference sequence). Between the trimmed V and J ends, which lost 5 bases and 8 bases, there was a span of 19 bases.

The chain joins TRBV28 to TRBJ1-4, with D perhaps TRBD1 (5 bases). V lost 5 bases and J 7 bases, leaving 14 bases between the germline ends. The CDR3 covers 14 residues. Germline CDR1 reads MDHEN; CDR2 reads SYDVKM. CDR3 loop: CASSPPMGVEKLFF. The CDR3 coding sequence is TGTGCCAGCAGTCCCCCCATGGGGGTTGAAAAACTGTTTTTT.

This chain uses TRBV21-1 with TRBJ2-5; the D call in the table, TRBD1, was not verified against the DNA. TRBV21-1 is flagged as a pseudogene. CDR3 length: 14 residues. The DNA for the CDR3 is TGTGCCAGCAGCAAATTCCAGGGGATAAAGACCCAGTACTTC. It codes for CASSKFQGIKTQYF.

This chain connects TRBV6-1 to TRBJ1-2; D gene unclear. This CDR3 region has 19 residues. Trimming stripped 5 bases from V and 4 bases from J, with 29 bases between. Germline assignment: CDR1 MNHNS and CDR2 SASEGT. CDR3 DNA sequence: TGTGCCAGCAGTCCTCTCGCAGGTGGGCAGGTTGGAGGATCCTATGGCTACACCTTC. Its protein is CASSPLAGGQVGGSYGYTF.

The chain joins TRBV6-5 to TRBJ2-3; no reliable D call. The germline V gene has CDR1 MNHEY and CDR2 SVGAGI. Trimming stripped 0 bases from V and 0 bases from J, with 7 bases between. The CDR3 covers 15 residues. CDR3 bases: TGTGCCAGCAGTTACTCGATACCAAGCACAGATACGCAGTATTTT. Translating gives CASSYSIPSTDTQYF.

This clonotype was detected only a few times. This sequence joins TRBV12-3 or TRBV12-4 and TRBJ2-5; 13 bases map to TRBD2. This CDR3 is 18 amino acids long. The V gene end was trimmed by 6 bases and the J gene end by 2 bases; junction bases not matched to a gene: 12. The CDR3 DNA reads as TGTGCCAGCAGGCCTGGGCGGACTAGCGGGAGTCTTCAAGAGACCCAGTACTTC. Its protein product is CASRPGRTSGSLQETQYF.

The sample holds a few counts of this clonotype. The DNA of the CDR3 is TGCGCCAGCAGCTTGGGGGTCTCCGTGGGGTACAATGAGCAGTTCTTC. Translated, it gives CASSLGVSVGYNEQFF. This chain uses TRBV5-1 with TRBJ2-1; unclear D gene. The CDR3 has 16 amino acids. Germline CDR1 SGHRS, CDR2 YFSETQ. The V and J ends lost 0 bases and 4 bases respectively, with 14 bases between them.

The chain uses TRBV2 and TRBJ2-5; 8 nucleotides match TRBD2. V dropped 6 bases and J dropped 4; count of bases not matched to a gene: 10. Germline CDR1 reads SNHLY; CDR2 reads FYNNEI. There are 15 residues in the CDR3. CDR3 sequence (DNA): TGTGCCAGCAGGATTATAGCGGGGAGTGGAGAGACCCAGTACTTC. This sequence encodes CASRIIAGSGETQYF.